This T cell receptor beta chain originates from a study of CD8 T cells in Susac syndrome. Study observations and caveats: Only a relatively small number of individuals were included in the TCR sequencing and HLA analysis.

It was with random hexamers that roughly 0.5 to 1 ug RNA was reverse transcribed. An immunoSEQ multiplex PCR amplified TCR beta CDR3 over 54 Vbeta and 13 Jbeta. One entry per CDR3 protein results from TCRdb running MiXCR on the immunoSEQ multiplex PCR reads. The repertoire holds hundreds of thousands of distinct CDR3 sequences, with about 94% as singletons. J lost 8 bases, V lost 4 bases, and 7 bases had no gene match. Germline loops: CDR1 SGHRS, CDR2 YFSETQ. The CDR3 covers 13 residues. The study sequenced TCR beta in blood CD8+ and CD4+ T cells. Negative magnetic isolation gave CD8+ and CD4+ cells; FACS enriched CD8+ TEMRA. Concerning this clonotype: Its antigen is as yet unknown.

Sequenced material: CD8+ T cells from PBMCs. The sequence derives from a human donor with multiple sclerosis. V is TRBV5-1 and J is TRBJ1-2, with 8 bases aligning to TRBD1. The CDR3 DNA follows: TGCGCCAGCAGCCAAGGACAGGGAAGAGGCTACACCTTC. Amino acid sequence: CASSQGQGRGYTF.